A single sample gave rise to the 18 T cell receptor beta chains below, sequenced in a study of regulatory T cells in long-lasting Graves disease. Arm-PCR with iRepertoire HTBI primers amplified the CDR3 regions for these TCR beta libraries. One entry per CDR3 protein results from TCRdb running MiXCR on the multiplex PCR reads. Of 300,000 to 500,000 distinct CDR3 sequences listed, 20% to 25% were seen once; the top ten hold less than 25%. Time point denoted: persistent/refractory GD, antithyroid drugs over 5 years with positive TRAb. After RNA was extracted from PBMCs, the TCR library was made from it. Sequences were derived from peripheral blood mononuclear cells (PBMCs), sampled when the disease was refractory, from a patient treated with antithyroid drugs. These receptors all come from a female donor with Graves disease.

As for this clonotype: This may arise from a read error, as a much more abundant clone is one base away. The chain employs TRBV7-2 and TRBJ1-2; 9 nucleotides match TRBD1. The CDR3 runs to 14 residues. The V and J ends lost 0 bases and 9 bases, in that order; junction bases with no gene match: 5. Germline CDR1 and CDR2: SGHTA and FQGNSA. CDR3 protein: CASSLAGTGFCYTF. In DNA, the CDR3 is TGTGCCAGCAGCTTAGCCGGGACAGGGTTTTGCTACACCTTC.

This clonotype came up many times. The gene calls are TRBV29-1 and TRBJ1-2; D gene uncertain. V lost 3 bases, J lost 4 bases, and 9 bases lay in between. From germline, CDR1 is SQVTM and CDR2 ANQGSEA. The CDR3 totals 12 residues. The CDR3 spells CSVDPVGYGYTF. In DNA form, the CDR3 reads TGCAGCGTTGATCCTGTGGGCTATGGCTACACCTTC.

In this sample, this clonotype turned up many times. The CDR3 nucleotides are TGTGCCAGCAATTTCCAGGGGGTATCTAACTATGGCTACACCTTC. Its translation is CASNFQGVSNYGYTF. The gene calls are TRBV28 and TRBJ1-2; 7 positions agree with TRBD1. CDR3 size: 15 residues. Trimming cost V 7 bases and J 0 bases; bases outside gene matches: 8. Germline CDR1 is MDHEN and CDR2 is SYDVKM.

The sample holds a few counts of this clonotype. The chain joins TRBV30 to TRBJ1-6, with 9 bases aligning to TRBD1. The CDR3 loop spans 15 amino acids. Trimming took 4 bases from V and 7 from J; bases not matched to a gene: 8. The germline CDR1 and CDR2 sequences are GTSNPN and SVGIG (reference sequence). Here the CDR3 DNA reads TGTGCCTGGACCAGAAGCGACAGGGGGAATTCACCCCTCCACTTT. Translation: CAWTRSDRGNSPLHF.

This clonotype was observed at least ten times. The V and J genes are TRBV6-1 and TRBJ1-2; D is uncertain. Per the germline V gene, CDR1 is MNHNS and CDR2 is SASEGT. Trimming left V 4 bases short and J 0 bases short, with 9 bases between. The CDR3 totals 14 residues. The CDR3 reads CASSVTPTNYGYTF. The CDR3 bases are TGTGCCAGCAGTGTGACACCTACTAACTATGGCTACACCTTC.

The chain links TRBV6-2 or TRBV6-3 to TRBJ1-5; no clear D gene. V was pared by 0 bases and J by 4 bases, with 16 bases between. The CDR3 runs 17 residues. The germline V gene has CDR1 MNHEY and CDR2 SVGEGT. Here the CDR3 DNA reads TGTGCCAGCAGTTACTCGGTGGGGTTTTCGCTAAATCAGCCCCAGCATTTT. It specifies CASSYSVGFSLNQPQHF.

Ten or more counts support this clonotype. The genes are TRBV28 and TRBJ1-4; D is possibly TRBD1 (5 bases). Germline loops: CDR1 MDHEN, CDR2 SYDVKM. The CDR3 is 14 residues long. V was shortened by 5 bases and J by 8 bases, with 15 bases between the two germline ends. The CDR3 region has the DNA TGTGCCAGCAGTCATACTGGGACCGAAGAAAAACTGTTTTTT. Translating gives CASSHTGTEEKLFF.

Remarks on this clonotype: With only one base between it and a far larger clone, this is likely a read error. The chain joins TRBV6-9 to TRBJ1-2, with D tentatively TRBD1 (6 bases). CDR3 length equals 16 residues. The V end was cut by 3 bases, the J end by 4 bases, with 18 bases between. Germline assignment: CDR1 MNHGY and CDR2 SVAAGI. The CDR3, as DNA: TGTGCCAGCAGTTACAGTTCCCTTACAGGGATCTATGGCTACACCTTC. Amino acid sequence: CASSYSSLTGIYGYTF.

This clonotype was recorded at least ten times. This sequence joins TRBV11-2 and TRBJ2-7; 8 nucleotides match TRBD2. The CDR3 sequence is 17 residues long. Germline CDR1 reads SGHAT; CDR2 reads FQNNGV. The V segment lost 4 bases and the J segment 1 base; nucleotides outside the gene matches: 12. DNA for the CDR3: TGTGCCAGCAGCTCAGGGGTATTACTAGCGGAGTCCTACGAGCAGTACTTC. It yields the protein CASSSGVLLAESYEQYF.

Details on this clonotype: A read error is possible here, since a much larger clone lies one base away. V usage is TRBV2 and J usage is TRBJ2-7, with 8 nucleotides matching TRBD1. The CDR3 loop spans 14 amino acids. V shed 6 bases, J shed 0 bases, and the junction held 4 bases outside the gene matches. Germline-derived CDR1 and CDR2 are SNHLY and FYNNEI. Here the CDR3 DNA reads TGTGCCAGCAGGGACAGGGAAAGCTCCTACGAGCAGTACTTC. Translating gives CASRDRESSYEQYF.

About this clonotype: A read error is possible here, since a much larger clone lies one base away. This sequence joins TRBV27 and TRBJ2-7; TRBD1 aligns across 9 bases. This CDR3 has 16 residues. CDR1 and CDR2 from the germline V gene are MNHEY and SMNVEV (reference sequence). The junction had 11 bases not matched to a gene; V was cut back by 2 bases and J by 6 bases. The CDR3 region is CASSLLFLTGGGEQYF. The CDR3 DNA reads TGTGCCAGCAGTTTACTGTTCCTTACAGGGGGCGGCGAGCAGTACTTC.

To note about this clonotype: As the CDR3 is not closed by the conserved phenylalanine or tryptophan, this likely results from a read error. The rearrangement joins TRBV6-1 to TRBJ1-2; perhaps TRBD1 as D (6 bases). The germline V and J ends were trimmed by 9 bases and 8 bases, with 16 bases remaining between them. Germline values: CDR1 MNHNS, CDR2 SASEGT. The CDR3 covers 12 residues. CDR3 sequence (DNA): TGTGCCAGTGGGGGGGCCGGATTCGGCTACACCCTC. This encodes CASGGAGFGYTL.

This clonotype was recorded a few times. V is TRBV7-8 and J is TRBJ2-7; TRBD1 matches at 11 bases. Germline CDR1 SGHVS, CDR2 FQNEAQ. The CDR3 totals 15 residues. V gave up 3 bases and J gave up 3 bases; unmatched junction bases: 4. The CDR3 DNA is TGTGCCAGCAGCTTTGGACAGGGGGCTTTCTACGAGCAGTACTTC. Translating gives CASSFGQGAFYEQYF.

The J gene is TRBJ2-4, the V gene TRBV4-1; D not certain. The CDR3 loop spans 15 amino acids. V lost 1 base, J lost 8 bases, and 15 bases lay in between. Germline assignment: CDR1 MGHRA and CDR2 YSYEKL. The CDR3 sequence is CASSQGLSEMDIQYF. CDR3 in DNA: TGCGCCAGCAGCCAAGGATTGTCGGAGATGGACATTCAGTACTTC.

Ten or more counts support this clonotype. V is TRBV28 and J is TRBJ2-7, with TRBD1 identical over 7 bases. The junction had 17 bases not matched to a gene; V was cut back by 2 bases and J by 7 bases. Germline CDR1 MDHEN, CDR2 SYDVKM. The CDR3 totals 17 residues. CDR3 sequence (DNA): TGTGCCAGCAGTTTAGAGATTAGTGGGACCCCGGACAGGGAGCAGTACTTC. Its protein product is CASSLEISGTPDREQYF. Based on the CDR3 plus reference TRBV28 and TRBJ2-7, the full variable domain is DVKVTQSSRYLVKRTGEKVFLECVQDMDHENMFWYRQDPGLGLRLIYFSYDVKMKEKGDIPEGYSVSREKKERFSLILESASTNQTSMYLCASSLEISGTPDREQYFGPGTRLTVT.

The V gene is TRBV7-2, the J gene TRBJ2-5, with 7 bases aligning to TRBD2. V lost 0 bases to trimming and J lost 5 bases; unmatched junction nucleotides: 3. Germline V gene lookup returns CDR1 SGHTA and CDR2 FQGNSA. CDR3 length equals 14 residues. DNA for the CDR3: TGTGCCAGCAGCTTAGCGGTCGGGGGGGAGACCCAGTACTTC. It codes for CASSLAVGGETQYF.

The chain combines TRBV19 with TRBJ2-7; 7 bases agree with TRBD1. The length of the CDR3 is 14 residues. The germline V gene encodes CDR1 LNHDA and CDR2 SQIVND (reference sequence). V lost 4 bases and J lost 3; bases outside the gene matches: 6. The CDR3 coding sequence is TGTGCCAGTAGTAGGACAGGATTACTCTACGAGCAGTACTTC. It translates to CASSRTGLLYEQYF.

In its sample, this clonotype was seen many times. The chain carries TRBV28 and TRBJ1-2; D gene unclear. The germline V gene encodes CDR1 MDHEN and CDR2 SYDVKM. CDR3 length: 11 residues. Trimming removed 6 bases at V and 8 bases at J, with 10 bases between. CDR3 protein: CASSPFEGYTF. The CDR3 DNA is TGTGCCAGCAGCCCATTCGAGGGCTACACCTTC.